This T cell receptor beta chain comes out of a study of cytomegalovirus exposure and HLA in healthy donors. The CDR3 runs 13 residues. Deletions cut 4 bases from V and 7 bases from J, with 15 bases between. Germline V CDR1 and CDR2: SGHRS, YFSETQ. The PCR employed 60 Vbeta primers together with 13 Jbeta primers. TCRdb keeps only in-frame clones here, not all; method: immunoSEQ multiplex PCR. The table lists just over 60,000 clones, roughly 86% of them singletons. Sequences were obtained from PBMCs. The TCR originated in a man aged 18-30 years in good health and CMV-seronegative. The chain couples TRBV5-1 to TRBJ2-7, with D maybe TRBD1 (6 bases). The CDR3 DNA is TGCGCCAGCAGCCCCCGGACAGAGGAGGAGCAGTACTTC. Amino acids: CASSPRTEEEQYF.